The 17 T cell receptor beta chains listed next were all sequenced from one sample in a study of metastatic and nonmetastatic thyroid tumors. Each patient went into thyroid surgery without having received any treatment. TCRdb re-called the PCR reads with MiXCR. This sample carries fewer than 40,000 clones, roughly 36% of them seen once, and the ten largest clones take about 20%. Sequenced sample: tumor tissue. Every receptor here comes from a female donor with papillary thyroid cancer or a benign thyroid nodule (not recorded which). Some clones in this sample may be carry-over from other donors' samples.

The sample holds a few counts of this clone. This chain joins TRBV6-5 and TRBJ1-2; no clear D gene. Trimming removed 2 bases from V and 3 bases from J, with 10 bases in between. Germline V gene lookup returns CDR1 MNHEY and CDR2 SVGAGI. The CDR3 length is 14 residues. In DNA form, the CDR3 reads TGTGCCAGCAGTTACGGGGTTAGCGACTATGGCTACACCTTC. This translates into CASSYGVSDYGYTF.

The chain recombines TRBV5-4 with TRBJ2-7; D is perhaps TRBD2 (5 bases). Trimming stripped 0 bases from V and 6 bases from J, with 13 bases between. The CDR3 has 14 amino acids. CDR1 is SGHNT and CDR2 is YYREEE in the germline V gene (reference sequence). The CDR3 is CASSLGVGEFEQYF. For the CDR3, the DNA is TGTGCCAGCAGCTTGGGTGTTGGGGAGTTCGAGCAGTACTTC.

Ten or more counts support this clone. The chain carries TRBV15 and TRBJ2-7; 7 nucleotides match TRBD2. V lost 6 bases to trimming and J lost 2 bases; unmatched junction nucleotides: 4. Germline assignment: CDR1 LNHNV and CDR2 YYDKDF (reference sequence). CDR3 length: 13 residues. CDR3 protein: CATSMSGTYEQYF. CDR3 nucleotide sequence: TGTGCCACCAGTATGAGCGGGACCTACGAGCAGTACTTC.

A remark on this clone: A read error may account for a junction end that differs from germline. The V call is TRBV4-1, the J call TRBJ2-3; D may match TRBD1 or TRBD2 (5 bases each). There are 18 residues in the CDR3. From germline, CDR1 is MGHRA and CDR2 YSYEKL. The CDR3 DNA reads as TGCGCCAGCAGGCAAGTTTCACTGAGGGGACGGCGCACAGATACGCAGTATTTT. It specifies CASRQVSLRGRRTDTQYF.

This chain links TRBV6-2 or TRBV6-3 with TRBJ1-2; D not certain. This CDR3 is built from 12 residues. V was pared by 0 bases and J by 8 bases, with 7 bases between. The V gene's germline CDR1 is MNHEY and CDR2 SVGEGT. DNA for the CDR3: TGTGCCAGCAGTTACTCTAATGGCGGCTACACCTTC. This encodes CASSYSNGGYTF.

This clone has only a few counts. The chain uses TRBV7-6 and TRBJ2-5, with TRBD1 matching over 10 bases. The V gene's germline CDR1 is SGHVS and CDR2 FNYEAQ. The CDR3 totals 18 residues. The J segment lost 1 base and the V segment lost 3 bases, leaving 11 bases of the junction unmatched. The CDR3 DNA follows: TGTGCCAGCAGCTTTGGCTCGGGACAGGGGCCGAGCCAAGAGACCCAGTACTTC. Residues: CASSFGSGQGPSQETQYF.

A few counts support this clone. V is TRBV6-4 and J is TRBJ2-7; TRBD2 aligns across 11 bases. Germline values: CDR1 MRHNA, CDR2 SNTAGT. This CDR3 is 15 amino acids long. Losses at the gene ends were 3 bases for V and 6 bases for J; bases not matched to a gene: 7. In nucleotides, the CDR3 is TGTGCCAGCAGTGAACTAGCGGGAGAGAACGGCGAGCAGTACTTC. Its translation is CASSELAGENGEQYF.

The chain joins TRBV6-1 to TRBJ2-5; unclear D gene. The length of the CDR3 is 14 residues. Trimming pared 6 bases from V and 0 bases from J, leaving 11 bases between. CDR1 MNHNS and CDR2 SASEGT come from the germline V gene. In DNA form, the CDR3 reads TGTGCCAGCAGCCCGCCCGGGTACCAAGAGACCCAGTACTTC. The encoded protein is CASSPPGYQETQYF.

This sequence joins TRBV28 and TRBJ2-7, with TRBD2 matching 7 bases. Germline CDR1 MDHEN, CDR2 SYDVKM. This CDR3 is built from 14 residues. The junction had 4 bases not matched to a gene; V was cut back by 5 bases and J by 0 bases. This CDR3 reads CASSTGRSSYEQYF. The CDR3 coding sequence is TGTGCCAGCAGTACCGGGAGGAGCTCCTACGAGCAGTACTTC.

The DNA of the CDR3 is TGCAGTGCTAGGGTTCCCGACAGGGATTCCGGGGAGCTGTTTTTT. Amino acid sequence: CSARVPDRDSGELFF. The chain is built from TRBV20-1 and TRBJ2-2; 7 bases fit TRBD1. The length of the CDR3 is 15 residues. The trim removed 3 bases at V and 6 bases at J, leaving 10 bases unmatched. Germline V gene sequence: CDR1 DFQATT, CDR2 SNEGSKA (reference sequence).

This clone was counted only a few times. V and J are TRBV5-6 and TRBJ1-6, with D perhaps TRBD1 (5 bases). V shed 0 bases and J shed 10 bases, with 14 bases lying between them. Germline CDR1 reads SGHDT; CDR2 reads YYEEEE. This CDR3 has 15 residues. CDR3 DNA: TGTGCCAGCAGCTTGGGTGGTATGAGGGGATCACCCCTCCACTTT. It yields the protein CASSLGGMRGSPLHF.

The CDR3 here is CASSLGGQREQYF. CDR3 sequence (DNA): TGTGCCAGCAGCTTAGGAGGACAGCGCGAGCAGTACTTC. The J gene is TRBJ2-7, the V gene TRBV7-9; weak D call: TRBD1 (6 bases). V was trimmed by 1 base and J by 6 bases, leaving 10 bases between them. Germline CDR1 SEHNR, CDR2 FQNEAQ (reference sequence). The CDR3 sequence is 13 residues long.

This clone was observed a handful of times. At one end the junction does not follow the germline gene, possibly because of a read error. The rearrangement uses TRBV24-1 and TRBJ2-3; no clear D. Germline loops: CDR1 KGHDR, CDR2 SFDVKD. CDR3 length: 13 amino acids. This CDR3 is CAISDLNSPTQYF. The CDR3 nucleotides read TGTGCCATCAGTGATTTGAACTCCCCCACGCAGTATTTT.

The chain carries TRBV2 and TRBJ2-5; 7 bases fit TRBD1. Losses at the gene ends were 0 bases for V and 1 base for J; bases not matched to a gene: 2. Per germline, CDR1 SNHLY and CDR2 FYNNEI. This CDR3 is built from 15 residues. The CDR3 region is CASSEAWTGQETQYF. In DNA form, the CDR3 reads TGTGCCAGCAGTGAAGCGTGGACAGGCCAAGAGACCCAGTACTTC.

This clone turned up a few times. One end of the junction is discordant with germline, which a read error may explain. J is TRBJ2-7 and V is TRBV6-2 or TRBV6-3, with 7 nucleotides matching TRBD2. The CDR3 length is 16 residues. Germline CDR1 is MNHEY and CDR2 is SVGEGT. This CDR3 is CASSFTGGGSSHEQYF. The CDR3 DNA reads TGTGCCAGCAGTTTCACGGGAGGAGGTTCCTCCCACGAGCAGTACTTC.

The chain carries TRBV6-2 or TRBV6-3 and TRBJ2-3; the match to TRBD1 covers 7 bases. Trimming at V came to 6 bases and at J to 6 bases, leaving 6 bases not matched to a gene. Germline CDR1 is MNHEY and CDR2 is SVGEGT. The CDR3 has 13 amino acids. The CDR3 loop reads CASSGTETDTQYF. The CDR3 region has the DNA TGTGCCAGCAGCGGGACAGAAACGGATACGCAGTATTTT.

The chain carries TRBV6-1 and TRBJ2-7; D gene ambiguous. Germline V gene data show CDR1 as MNHNS and CDR2 as SASEGT. Trimming removed 4 bases at V and 0 bases at J, with 13 bases between. This CDR3 comprises 15 residues. The DNA of the CDR3 is TGTGCCAGCAGTGGGGGATACTGGGGCTCCTACGAGCAGTACTTC. It is translated as CASSGGYWGSYEQYF.